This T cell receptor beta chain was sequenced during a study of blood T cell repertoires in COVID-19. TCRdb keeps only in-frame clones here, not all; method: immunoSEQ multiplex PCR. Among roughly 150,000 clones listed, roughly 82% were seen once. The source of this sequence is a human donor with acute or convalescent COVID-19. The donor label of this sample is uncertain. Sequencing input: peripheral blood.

Here the CDR3 reads CASSLGVGAGTESQETQYF. The CDR3 coding sequence is TGTGCCAGCAGCTTAGGTGTGGGGGCCGGGACAGAATCACAAGAGACCCAGTACTTC. V and J are TRBV7-9 and TRBJ2-5; TRBD1 matches at 7 bases. Germline assignment: CDR1 SEHNR and CDR2 FQNEAQ (reference sequence). The CDR3 is 19 amino acids. With V trimmed by 1 base and J by 2 bases, 16 bases remained unmatched.